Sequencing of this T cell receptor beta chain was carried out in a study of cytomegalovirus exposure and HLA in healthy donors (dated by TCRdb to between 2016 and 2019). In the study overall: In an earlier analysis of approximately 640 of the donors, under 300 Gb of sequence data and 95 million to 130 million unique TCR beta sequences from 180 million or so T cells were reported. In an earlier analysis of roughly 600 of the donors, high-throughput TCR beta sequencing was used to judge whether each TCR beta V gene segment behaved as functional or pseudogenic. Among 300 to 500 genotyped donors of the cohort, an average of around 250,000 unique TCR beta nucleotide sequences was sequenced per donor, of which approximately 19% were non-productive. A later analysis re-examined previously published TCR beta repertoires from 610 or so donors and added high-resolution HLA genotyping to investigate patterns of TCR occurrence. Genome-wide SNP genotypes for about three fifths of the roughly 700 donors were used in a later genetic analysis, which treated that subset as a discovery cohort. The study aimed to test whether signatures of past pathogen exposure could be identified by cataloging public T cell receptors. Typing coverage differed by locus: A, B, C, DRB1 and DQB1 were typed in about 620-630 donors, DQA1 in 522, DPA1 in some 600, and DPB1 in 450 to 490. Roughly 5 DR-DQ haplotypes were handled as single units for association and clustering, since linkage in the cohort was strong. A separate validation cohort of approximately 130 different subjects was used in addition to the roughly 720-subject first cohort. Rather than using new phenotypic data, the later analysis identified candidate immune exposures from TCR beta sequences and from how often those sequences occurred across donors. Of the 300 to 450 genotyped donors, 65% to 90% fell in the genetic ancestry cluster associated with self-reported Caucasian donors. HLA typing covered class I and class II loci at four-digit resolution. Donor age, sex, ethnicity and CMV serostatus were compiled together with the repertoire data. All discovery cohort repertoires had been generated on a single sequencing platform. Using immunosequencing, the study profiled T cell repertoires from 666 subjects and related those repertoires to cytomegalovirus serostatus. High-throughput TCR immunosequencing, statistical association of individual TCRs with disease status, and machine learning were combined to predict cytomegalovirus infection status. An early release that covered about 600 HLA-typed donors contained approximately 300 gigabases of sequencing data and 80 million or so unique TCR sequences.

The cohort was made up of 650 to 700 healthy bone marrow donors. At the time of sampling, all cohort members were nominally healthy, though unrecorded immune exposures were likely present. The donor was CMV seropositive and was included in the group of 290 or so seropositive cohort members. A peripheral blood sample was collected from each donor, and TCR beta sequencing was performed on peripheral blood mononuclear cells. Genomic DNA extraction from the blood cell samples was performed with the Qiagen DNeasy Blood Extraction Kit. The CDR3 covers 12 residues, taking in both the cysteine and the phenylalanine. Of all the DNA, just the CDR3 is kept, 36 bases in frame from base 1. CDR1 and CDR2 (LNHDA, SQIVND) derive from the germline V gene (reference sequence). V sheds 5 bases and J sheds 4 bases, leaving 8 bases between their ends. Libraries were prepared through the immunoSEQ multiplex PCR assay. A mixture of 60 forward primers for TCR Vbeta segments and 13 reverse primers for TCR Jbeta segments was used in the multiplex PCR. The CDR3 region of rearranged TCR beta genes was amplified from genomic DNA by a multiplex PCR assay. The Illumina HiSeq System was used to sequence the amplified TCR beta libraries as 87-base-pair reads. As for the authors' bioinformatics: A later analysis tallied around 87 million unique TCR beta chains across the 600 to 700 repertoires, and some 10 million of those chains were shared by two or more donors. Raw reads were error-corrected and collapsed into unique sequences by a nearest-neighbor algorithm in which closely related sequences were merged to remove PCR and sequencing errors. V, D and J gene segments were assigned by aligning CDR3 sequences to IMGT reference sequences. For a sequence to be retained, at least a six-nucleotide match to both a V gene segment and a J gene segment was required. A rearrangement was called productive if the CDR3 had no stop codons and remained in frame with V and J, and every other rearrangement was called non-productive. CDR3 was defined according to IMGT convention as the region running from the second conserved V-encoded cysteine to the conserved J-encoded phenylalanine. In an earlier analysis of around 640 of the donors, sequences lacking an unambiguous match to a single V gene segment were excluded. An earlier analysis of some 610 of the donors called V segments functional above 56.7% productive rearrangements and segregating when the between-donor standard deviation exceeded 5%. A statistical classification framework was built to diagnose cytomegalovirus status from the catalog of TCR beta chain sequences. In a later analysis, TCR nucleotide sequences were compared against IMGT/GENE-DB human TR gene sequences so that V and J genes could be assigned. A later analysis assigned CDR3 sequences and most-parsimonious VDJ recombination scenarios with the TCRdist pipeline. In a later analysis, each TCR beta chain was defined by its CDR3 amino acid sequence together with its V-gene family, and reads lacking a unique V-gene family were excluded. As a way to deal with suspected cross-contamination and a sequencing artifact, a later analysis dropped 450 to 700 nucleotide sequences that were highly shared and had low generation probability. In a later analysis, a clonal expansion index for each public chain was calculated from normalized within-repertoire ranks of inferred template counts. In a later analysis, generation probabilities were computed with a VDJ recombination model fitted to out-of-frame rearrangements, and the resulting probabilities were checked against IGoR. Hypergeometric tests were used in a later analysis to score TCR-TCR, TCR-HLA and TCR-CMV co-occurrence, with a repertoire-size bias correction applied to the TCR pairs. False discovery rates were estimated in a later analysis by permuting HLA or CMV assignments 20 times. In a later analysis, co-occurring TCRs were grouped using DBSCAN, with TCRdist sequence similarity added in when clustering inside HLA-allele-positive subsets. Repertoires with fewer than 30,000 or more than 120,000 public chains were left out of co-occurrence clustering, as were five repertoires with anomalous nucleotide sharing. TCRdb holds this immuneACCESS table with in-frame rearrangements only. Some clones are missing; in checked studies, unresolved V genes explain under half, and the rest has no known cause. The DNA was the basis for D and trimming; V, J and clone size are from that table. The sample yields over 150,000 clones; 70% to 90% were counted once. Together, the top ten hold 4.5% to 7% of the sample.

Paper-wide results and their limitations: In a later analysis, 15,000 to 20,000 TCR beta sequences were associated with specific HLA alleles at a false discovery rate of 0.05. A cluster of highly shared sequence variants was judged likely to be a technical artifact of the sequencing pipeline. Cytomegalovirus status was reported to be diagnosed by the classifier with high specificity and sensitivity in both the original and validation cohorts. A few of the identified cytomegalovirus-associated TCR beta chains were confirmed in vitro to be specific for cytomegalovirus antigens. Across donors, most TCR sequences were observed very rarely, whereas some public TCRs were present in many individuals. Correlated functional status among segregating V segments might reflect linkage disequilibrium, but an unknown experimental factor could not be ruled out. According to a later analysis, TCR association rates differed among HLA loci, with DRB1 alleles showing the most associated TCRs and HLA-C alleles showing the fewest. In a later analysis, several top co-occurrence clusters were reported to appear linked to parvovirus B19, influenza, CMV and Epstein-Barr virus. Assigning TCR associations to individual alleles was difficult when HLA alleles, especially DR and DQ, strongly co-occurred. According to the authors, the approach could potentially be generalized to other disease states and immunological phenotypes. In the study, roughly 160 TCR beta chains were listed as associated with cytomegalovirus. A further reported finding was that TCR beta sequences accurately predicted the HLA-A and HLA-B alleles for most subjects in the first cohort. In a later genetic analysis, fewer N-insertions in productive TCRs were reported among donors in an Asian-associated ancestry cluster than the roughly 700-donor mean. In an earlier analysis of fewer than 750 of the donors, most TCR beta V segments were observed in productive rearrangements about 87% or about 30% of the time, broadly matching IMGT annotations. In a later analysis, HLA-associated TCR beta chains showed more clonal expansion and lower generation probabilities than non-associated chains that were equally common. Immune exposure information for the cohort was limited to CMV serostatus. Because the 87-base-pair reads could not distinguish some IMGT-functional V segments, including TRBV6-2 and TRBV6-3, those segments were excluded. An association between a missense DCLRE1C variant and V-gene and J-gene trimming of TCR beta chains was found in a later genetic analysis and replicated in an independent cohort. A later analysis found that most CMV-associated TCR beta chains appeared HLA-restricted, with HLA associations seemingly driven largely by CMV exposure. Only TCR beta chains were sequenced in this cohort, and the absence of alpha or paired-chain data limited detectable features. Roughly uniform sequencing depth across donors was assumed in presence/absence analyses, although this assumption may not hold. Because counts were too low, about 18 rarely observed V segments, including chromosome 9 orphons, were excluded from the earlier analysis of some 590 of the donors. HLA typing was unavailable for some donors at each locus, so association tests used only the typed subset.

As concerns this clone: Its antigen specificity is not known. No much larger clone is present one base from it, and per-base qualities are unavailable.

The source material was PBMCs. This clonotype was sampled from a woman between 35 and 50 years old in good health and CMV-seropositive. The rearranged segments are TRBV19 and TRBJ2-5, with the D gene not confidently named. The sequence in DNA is TGTGCCAGTAGTGCGCCCGGAGAGACCCAGTACTTC. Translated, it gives CASSAPGETQYF.